A selection of T cell receptor beta chains follows, all from one sample in a study of T-cell memory formation after mild COVID-19. TCRdb re-derived calls from the 5' RACE reads in MiXCR, one entry per CDR3 protein. The sample holds about 290,000 distinct CDR3 sequences, 15% to 20% seen once. Sequences were obtained from PBMCs or a T cell subset sorted from them (not recorded which). The receptors shown here come from a man younger than 30 who had mild COVID-19 (a few samples of this study predate the infection). Cell type and time point are not known. The CDR3 runs from the conserved cysteine through the conserved F or W. D genes are given only for firm matches. The listing skips clone size in some rows; elsewhere it reads once, few, many or a size class.

TRBJ2-5	TRBV20-1	TRBD2	NA	CSARAGGVQETQYF	TGCAGTGCTAGAGCGGGGGGTGTCCAAGAGACCCAGTACTTC
TRBJ1-2	TRBV7-2	NA	NA	CASSLVTSGNYGYTF	TGTGCCAGCAGCTTAGTCACCTCCGGAAACTATGGCTACACCTTC
TRBJ2-1	TRBV20-1	TRBD2	many	CSALNRRGAHNEQFF	TGCAGTGCGCTCAACCGGCGGGGGGCCCACAATGAGCAGTTCTTC
TRBJ2-2	TRBV12-3/TRBV12-4	NA	NA	CASTVGTGELFF	TGTGCCAGCACCGTGGGGACCGGGGAGCTGTTTTTT
TRBJ1-5	TRBV7-9	NA	NA	CASSSPAGVNGNQPQHF	TGTGCCAGCAGCTCACCGGCGGGGGTTAACGGCAATCAGCCCCAGCATTTT
TRBJ2-4	TRBV5-1	NA	many	CASSLNRAEGDIQYF	TGCGCCAGCAGCTTGAACAGGGCGGAGGGGGACATTCAGTACTTC
TRBJ2-7	TRBV5-1	NA	few	CASSLNLRADFAYEQYF	TGCGCCAGCAGCTTGAATCTTCGGGCCGACTTCGCCTACGAGCAGTACTTC
TRBJ1-4	TRBV4-1	TRBD1	NA	CASSQGQGGEKLFF	TGCGCCAGCAGCCAAGGACAGGGTGGTGAAAAACTGTTTTTT
TRBJ2-7	TRBV5-1	TRBD1	few	CASSSSPGQGSEQYF	TGCGCCAGCAGCTCGTCACCGGGACAGGGATCCGAGCAGTACTTC
TRBJ2-5	TRBV4-3	NA	NA	CASSQRGAAETQYF	TGCGCCAGCAGCCAAAGGGGGGCTGCGGAGACCCAGTACTTC
TRBJ1-1	TRBV7-3	NA	NA	CASSTHLGNTEAFF	TGTGCCAGCAGCACCCACCTGGGGAACACTGAAGCTTTCTTT
TRBJ2-7	TRBV27	TRBD2	few	CASSPSRLAGVYEQYF	TGTGCCAGCAGTCCTTCCAGACTAGCGGGAGTGTACGAGCAGTACTTC
TRBJ2-3	TRBV7-2	NA	few	CASSPLWADTQYF	TGTGCCAGCAGCCCCCTCTGGGCAGATACGCAGTATTTT
TRBJ2-2	TRBV6-2/TRBV6-3	TRBD2	many	CASSSLTSGGENTGELFF	TGTGCCAGCAGTTCCTTGACTAGCGGGGGGGAAAACACCGGGGAGCTGTTTTTT
TRBJ2-1	TRBV4-3	NA	many	CASSQEQSSYNEQFF	TGCGCCAGCAGCCAAGAACAGAGCTCCTACAATGAGCAGTTCTTC
TRBJ2-5	TRBV5-1	NA	many	CASSHGRQETQYF	TGCGCCAGCAGCCACGGACGCCAAGAGACCCAGTACTTC
TRBJ1-5	TRBV12-3/TRBV12-4	TRBD1	NA	CASSRDRYDQPQHF	TGTGCCAGCAGCCGGGACAGGTATGATCAGCCCCAGCATTTT
TRBJ2-7	TRBV7-6	NA	few	CASSSDDRIRYEQYF	TGTGCCAGCAGCTCCGACGATCGTATACGGTACGAGCAGTACTTC
TRBJ1-1	TRBV6-2/TRBV6-3	NA	NA	CTRSLGPAFF	TGTACCAGATCGTTGGGCCCGGCTTTCTTT
TRBJ2-6	TRBV2	NA	NA	CASLPGANVLTF	TGTGCCAGCCTTCCTGGGGCCAACGTCCTGACTTTC
TRBJ2-1	TRBV7-2	NA	NA	CASSIQGGEQFF	TGTGCCAGCAGCATACAGGGCGGTGAGCAGTTCTTC
TRBJ1-5	TRBV4-1	NA	few	CASSQEFDQPQHF	TGCGCCAGCAGCCAAGAATTCGATCAGCCCCAGCATTTT
TRBJ1-6	TRBV7-2	NA	once	CASSWADIRNGSPLHF	TGTGCCAGCAGCTGGGCGGACATAAGAAATGGCTCACCCCTCCACTTT
TRBJ1-4	TRBV4-3	NA	many	CASSQDPVSYEKLFF	TGCGCCAGCAGCCAAGATCCGGTCTCCTATGAAAAACTGTTTTTT
TRBJ2-5	TRBV3-1	NA	NA	CASSSPADGRASQYF	TGTGCCAGCAGCTCCCCCGCGGATGGACGGGCCTCCCAGTACTTC
TRBJ1-2	TRBV7-2	NA	few	CASSLVRRSGGYTF	TGTGCCAGCAGCCTCGTACGACGCTCGGGTGGCTACACCTTC
TRBJ2-3	TRBV27	NA	NA	CASSDTGLINTQYF	TGTGCCAGCAGTGATACAGGGTTGATTAATACGCAGTATTTT
TRBJ2-7	TRBV6-5	NA	few	CASSPGLPHEQYF	TGTGCCAGCAGCCCGGGACTCCCCCACGAGCAGTACTTC
TRBJ2-7	TRBV5-1	NA	NA	CASSKGQINYEQYF	TGCGCCAGCAGCAAAGGACAGATCAACTACGAGCAGTACTTC
TRBJ1-2	TRBV27	NA	few	CASSALGGDYGYTF	TGTGCCAGCAGTGCTCTAGGCGGAGACTATGGCTACACCTTC
TRBJ1-5	TRBV4-1	NA	few	CASSQDSRRGRGQPQHF	TGCGCCAGCAGCCAAGATTCAAGGAGGGGCCGGGGTCAGCCCCAGCATTTT
TRBJ2-1	TRBV7-9	NA	NA	CAISATGTGFNEQFF	TGTGCCATCAGCGCCACGGGGACGGGGTTCAATGAGCAGTTCTTC
TRBJ2-3	TRBV5-1	NA	NA	CASSLEAADTQYF	TGCGCCAGCAGCCTGGAAGCAGCAGATACGCAGTATTTT
TRBJ2-5	TRBV7-2	NA	NA	CASSQTSGWGRGETQYF	TGTGCCAGCAGCCAGACTTCAGGCTGGGGGCGAGGGGAGACCCAGTACTTC
TRBJ2-1	TRBV2	NA	NA	CASTDQGHSYNEQFF	TGTGCCAGCACCGATCAGGGGCACTCCTACAATGAGCAGTTCTTC
TRBJ1-4	TRBV20-1	TRBD1	NA	CSAIGRQGAEKLFF	TGCAGTGCTATTGGTCGACAGGGGGCCGAAAAACTGTTTTTT
TRBJ2-3	TRBV3-1	NA	many	CASSLRGFTDTQYF	TGTGCCAGCAGTCTTAGGGGGTTCACAGATACGCAGTATTTT
TRBJ1-2	TRBV7-3	NA	NA	CASSLERDGDGYTF	TGTGCCAGCAGCCTCGAACGGGACGGAGATGGCTACACCTTC
TRBJ2-1	TRBV19	TRBD2	NA	CASSVSSGDYNEQFF	TGTGCCAGTAGTGTGTCTAGCGGGGACTACAATGAGCAGTTCTTC
TRBJ1-4	TRBV5-1	NA	few	CASSLADSNEKLFF	TGCGCCAGCAGCTTAGCCGACAGCAATGAAAAACTGTTTTTT
TRBJ2-3	TRBV2	TRBD2	NA	CASKGLAGAPDTQYF	TGTGCCAGCAAGGGACTAGCGGGGGCACCCGATACGCAGTATTTT
TRBJ2-5	TRBV4-1	TRBD2	NA	CASSPPAGGSETQYF	TGCGCCAGCAGCCCCCCGGCGGGGGGCTCAGAGACCCAGTACTTC
TRBJ1-5	TRBV11-2	NA	few	CASSFSGAQNQPQHF	TGTGCCAGCAGCTTCTCAGGGGCCCAAAATCAGCCCCAGCATTTT
TRBJ1-1	TRBV27	NA	many	CASSWGDQNTEAFF	TGTGCCAGCTCCTGGGGGGACCAGAACACTGAAGCTTTCTTT
TRBJ1-6	TRBV23-1	NA	few	CASSQSRPGEKNSPLHF	TGCGCCAGCAGTCAATCGCGGCCGGGGGAGAAAAATTCACCCCTCCACTTT
TRBJ2-5	TRBV5-6	NA	few	CASSLSPSRYQETQYF	TGTGCCAGCAGCTTGTCCCCCTCACGGTACCAAGAGACCCAGTACTTC
TRBJ1-1	TRBV29-1	NA	NA	CSVEVGVLWDTEAFF	TGCAGCGTTGAAGTGGGGGTACTCTGGGACACTGAAGCTTTCTTT
TRBJ1-2	TRBV7-9	NA	NA	CASSPDPGGYTF	TGTGCCAGCAGCCCCGACCCGGGCGGCTACACCTTC
TRBJ1-4	TRBV6-5	NA	few	CASSYSSIRAGADEKLFF	TGTGCCAGCAGTTACTCGAGCATTAGGGCAGGGGCAGATGAAAAACTGTTTTTT
TRBJ1-5	TRBV28	TRBD1	NA	CASRPRTGSSGQPQHF	TGTGCCAGCAGACCCCGGACAGGGTCATCGGGTCAGCCCCAGCATTTT
TRBJ1-2	TRBV6-2/TRBV6-3	NA	NA	CASRPSDSYGYTF	TGTGCCAGCAGACCCTCGGACAGCTATGGCTACACCTTC
TRBJ1-2	TRBV6-6	NA	NA	CASNTGERGRSNYGYTF	TGTGCCAGCAACACGGGGGAGAGGGGCCGATCTAACTATGGCTACACCTTC
TRBJ2-5	TRBV19	NA	many	CASSRGRGAQETQYF	TGTGCCAGTAGTAGGGGCCGGGGGGCCCAAGAGACCCAGTACTTC
TRBJ2-3	TRBV5-1	NA	few	CASSLVTGRVNTQYF	TGCGCCAGCAGCTTGGTGACAGGGAGGGTTAATACGCAGTATTTT
TRBJ2-3	TRBV6-1	TRBD2	few	CASSEPGGGTDTQYF	TGTGCCAGCAGTGAACCCGGGGGGGGCACAGATACGCAGTATTTT
TRBJ1-2	TRBV5-6	NA	few	CASSWDYNGYTF	TGTGCCAGCAGCTGGGATTATAACGGCTACACCTTC